Each of the 31 T cell receptor beta chains below was sequenced from the same sample in a study of CD8+CD57+ T cells in acquired aplastic anemia. The template for TCR beta VDJ and CDR3 sequence profiling was genomic DNA. TCRdb itself ran the reads through MiXCR, one entry per CDR3 protein. The sample shows about 190,000 distinct CDR3 sequences, roughly half of them seen only once. Sequenced input: sorted CD4+, CD8+, or CD8+CD57+ T cells (not recorded which) from PBMCs. These receptors all come from a human donor in good health, serving as a control.

The chain carries TRBV7-9 and TRBJ2-1; no clear D. CDR1 is SEHNR and CDR2 is FQNEAQ in the germline V gene (reference sequence). V shed 5 bases and J shed 4 bases, with 15 bases lying between them. The CDR3 contains 15 residues. CDR3 in DNA: TGTGCCAGCAGCCAAGTTGGGGTGGGTTACAATGAGCAGTTCTTC. Its translation: CASSQVGVGYNEQFF.

The chain combines TRBV7-9 with TRBJ1-2; D gene uncertain. Germline V gene data show CDR1 as SEHNR and CDR2 as FQNEAQ (reference sequence). V lost 4 bases and J lost 5, with 14 bases in between. This CDR3 has 14 amino acids. The CDR3 loop reads CASSSPETSYGYTF. The CDR3 DNA sequence: TGTGCCAGCAGCTCACCCGAGACAAGTTATGGCTACACCTTC.

V is TRBV24-1 and J is TRBJ2-7; no reliable D call. The CDR3 sequence is 13 residues long. The germline V and J ends were trimmed by 4 bases and 2 bases, with 8 bases remaining between them. Germline V CDR1 and CDR2: KGHDR, SFDVKD. The CDR3 region has the DNA TGTGCCACCAGTGAGGCAGGAACCTACGAGCAGTACTTC. Translation gives CATSEAGTYEQYF.

V and J are TRBV2 and TRBJ2-3; D may correspond to TRBD1 or TRBD2 (5 bases each). This CDR3 spans 12 amino acids. The germline V gene encodes CDR1 SNHLY and CDR2 FYNNEI. Trimming cost V 5 bases and J 6 bases, with 9 bases left between them. The CDR3: CASSLWGDTQYF. The CDR3 DNA is TGTGCCAGCAGTTTGTGGGGGGATACGCAGTATTTT.

This chain connects TRBV19 to TRBJ2-7, with a possible D match to TRBD1 (6 bases). V was trimmed by 10 bases and J by 0 bases, leaving 16 bases between them. The CDR3 length is 14 residues. The germline V gene has CDR1 LNHDA and CDR2 SQIVND (reference sequence). The CDR3 loop is CAKPTGLLSYEQYF. DNA for the CDR3: TGTGCCAAGCCGACAGGCCTCCTCTCCTACGAGCAGTACTTC.

This clonotype is labeled as medium-sized. The chain links TRBV10-3 to TRBJ2-7; D possibly matches TRBD1 or TRBD2 (5 bases each). The CDR3 runs 18 residues. Trimming shortened V by 3 bases and J by 3 bases, and 24 bases separated the two germline ends. Germline-derived CDR1 and CDR2 are ENHRY and SYGVKD. The CDR3 DNA is TGTGCCATCAGTGACTCTTCCTTGGGGGTGACCCTAGGCTACGAGCAGTACTTC. Protein sequence: CAISDSSLGVTLGYEQYF.

V and J are TRBV5-4 and TRBJ2-3, with a weak D call TRBD2 (7 bases). Germline CDR1 is SGHNT and CDR2 is YYREEE (reference sequence). This CDR3 comprises 15 residues. V dropped 2 bases and J dropped 0 bases, with 10 bases sitting between them. CDR3 DNA sequence: TGTGCCAGCAGCTTAGAGGGGGGGAGCACAGATACGCAGTATTTT. This translates into CASSLEGGSTDTQYF.

This chain links TRBV5-1 with TRBJ2-7; 8 bases match TRBD1. Germline V gives CDR1 SGHRS, CDR2 YFSETQ. The CDR3 runs 13 residues. Germline trimming cut 7 bases from V and 2 bases from J; bases unmatched to any gene: 5. This CDR3 reads CASSGQGTYEQYF. The CDR3 nucleotides are TGCGCCAGCTCTGGACAGGGCACCTACGAGCAGTACTTC.

J is TRBJ1-1 and V is TRBV20-1, with D unclear. V was cut by 5 bases and J by 11 bases, with 15 bases left in between. The CDR3 covers 11 residues. Germline V gives CDR1 DFQATT, CDR2 SNEGSKA (reference sequence). The DNA of the CDR3 is TGCAGTGCTGGACGGTACAACGCTGCTTTCTTT. Its protein is CSAGRYNAAFF.

Comments on this clonotype: In this CDR3 the conserved last residue, phenylalanine or tryptophan, is missing, so a read error is likely. The DNA is left out, because the CDR3 cannot be placed on it with certainty; the CDR3 is given as TCRdb lists it. The chain joins TRBV7-3 to TRBJ2-6; the D call in the table, TRBD1, was not verified against the DNA. The V gene's germline CDR1 is SGHTA and CDR2 FQGTGA. The CDR3 spans 10 amino acids, including both terminal residues. CDR3 loop: CASRPKGGGT.

This clonotype came up many times. This chain connects TRBV3-1 to TRBJ1-3; D not certain. Between the trimmed V and J ends, which lost 2 bases and 4 bases, there was a span of 3 bases. Germline CDR1 is LGHDT and CDR2 is YNNKEL (reference sequence). CDR3 size: 12 residues. The CDR3 nucleotides read TGTGCCAGCAGCCAACAGGGAAACACCATATATTTT. Translated: CASSQQGNTIYF.

This chain links TRBV9 with TRBJ2-5; D is perhaps TRBD1 or TRBD2 (6 bases each). The V gene's germline CDR1 is SGDLS and CDR2 YYNGEE. The CDR3 extends over 16 amino acids. Trimming took 2 bases from V and 1 from J, leaving 15 bases between them. Here the CDR3 reads CASSVAEGGGQETQYF. The CDR3 DNA reads TGTGCCAGCAGCGTCGCGGAAGGGGGAGGCCAAGAGACCCAGTACTTC.

The chain combines TRBV20-1 with TRBJ1-1; D is unresolved. Germline CDR1 reads DFQATT; CDR2 reads SNEGSKA (reference sequence). The CDR3 is 13 amino acids. V was shortened by 4 bases and J by 0 bases, with 9 bases between the two germline ends. DNA of the CDR3: TGCAGTGCTATACCCTTTATGAACACTGAAGCTTTCTTT. Its translation: CSAIPFMNTEAFF.

In this sample, this clonotype turned up once. The CDR3 is CASNRRQDDEQYF. The CDR3 DNA follows: TGTGCCAGCAACCGGAGACAGGACGACGAGCAGTACTTC. The rearrangement joins TRBV5-6 to TRBJ2-7; D perhaps matches TRBD1 (6 bases). The length of the CDR3 is 13 residues. Trimming removed 6 bases at V and 5 bases at J, with 15 bases between. Germline assignment: CDR1 SGHDT and CDR2 YYEEEE.

As for this clonotype: This clone may be a read error of a much larger clone one base away. This chain connects TRBV28 to TRBJ2-7, with D possibly being TRBD2 (5 bases). The CDR3 has 16 residues. Trimming took 5 bases from V and 3 from J, leaving 20 bases between them. Germline V gene sequence: CDR1 MDHEN, CDR2 SYDVKM. This CDR3 reads CASSPFRSIGNYEQYF. The CDR3 DNA reads TGTGCCAGCAGTCCATTCCGGTCTATCGGGAACTACGAGCAGTACTTC.

Only one count was recorded for this clonotype. This chain uses TRBV11-2 with TRBJ2-5, with 11 bases identical to TRBD2. CDR1 SGHAT and CDR2 FQNNGV come from the germline V gene. V was pared by 5 bases and J by 5 bases, with 10 bases of the junction left unmatched. This CDR3 comprises 16 residues. CDR3 protein: CASSPNSGGAEETQYF. The CDR3 bases are TGTGCCAGCAGCCCCAATAGCGGGGGGGCCGAGGAGACCCAGTACTTC.

This clonotype was recorded a few times. V usage is TRBV10-3 and J usage is TRBJ2-3; 12 nucleotides agree with TRBD2. The CDR3 has 17 amino acids. Germline CDR1 ENHRY, CDR2 SYGVKD. The V gene end was trimmed by 3 bases and the J gene end by 3 bases; junction bases not matched to a gene: 7. The CDR3: CAISDLTSGRLTDTQYF. The CDR3 DNA follows: TGTGCCATCAGTGACCTGACTAGCGGGAGATTGACAGATACGCAGTATTTT.

This clonotype showed up many times. The CDR3 loop reads CASSVDRGGNNEQFF. CDR3 bases: TGTGCCAGCAGCGTGGACAGGGGGGGAAACAATGAGCAGTTCTTC. The rearrangement joins TRBV5-4 to TRBJ2-1; TRBD1 matches at 10 bases. In germline, CDR1 is SGHNT, CDR2 YYREEE (reference sequence). The trim removed 4 bases at V and 5 bases at J, leaving 6 bases unmatched. The CDR3 sequence is 15 residues long.

V is TRBV29-1 and J is TRBJ1-1, with 9 positions matching TRBD1. After removal of 5 bases from V and 3 bases from J, the junction contained 4 bases not matched to a gene. The CDR3 is made up of 13 amino acids. Germline V lookup: CDR1 SQVTM, CDR2 ANQGSEA. CDR3 protein: CSVQQGADTEAFF. DNA for the CDR3: TGCAGCGTTCAACAGGGGGCAGACACTGAAGCTTTCTTT.

This sequence joins TRBV20-1 and TRBJ1-1; possible D gene TRBD1, 5 bases. Trimming shortened V by 2 bases and J by 1 base, and 11 bases separated the two germline ends. This CDR3 contains 14 residues. Germline V gene lookup returns CDR1 DFQATT and CDR2 SNEGSKA (reference sequence). CDR3 coding DNA: TGCAGTGCTAGACCCCCCACAGGGAACACTGAAGCTTTCTTT. It is translated as CSARPPTGNTEAFF.

The chain joins TRBV7-6 to TRBJ1-4, with D unclear. V lost 1 base and J 0 bases, leaving 9 bases between the germline ends. The CDR3 is 16 residues long. CDR1 is SGHVS and CDR2 is FNYEAQ in the germline V gene. The chain's CDR3 is CASSLERPATNEKLFF. The CDR3 DNA sequence: TGTGCCAGCAGCTTAGAGCGACCGGCAACTAATGAAAAACTGTTTTTT.

This rearrangement joins TRBV20-1 to TRBJ1-1, with D unclear. CDR1 DFQATT and CDR2 SNEGSKA come from the germline V gene (reference sequence). CDR3 length: 13 amino acids. Trimming stripped 6 bases from V and 5 bases from J, with 16 bases between. CDR3 loop: CSAPSGGSTEAFF. The CDR3 coding sequence is TGCAGTGCCCCGAGTGGAGGCAGTACTGAAGCTTTCTTT.

The V gene is TRBV29-1, the J gene TRBJ2-7, with 8 bases lining up with TRBD1. The CDR3 has 15 amino acids. CDR1 SQVTM and CDR2 ANQGSEA come from the germline V gene. With V trimmed by 1 base and J by 5 bases, 10 bases remained unmatched. CDR3 sequence (DNA): TGCAGCGTTGAAGGCCCGGGACAGGATATTGACGAGCAGTACTTC. It translates to CSVEGPGQDIDEQYF.

This chain connects TRBV7-6 to TRBJ2-3, with 10 positions matching TRBD2. With 2 bases clipped from V and 5 bases from J, the junction kept 4 bases outside the gene matches. The CDR3 is 15 residues long. CDR1 and CDR2 (germline): SGHVS, FNYEAQ. The CDR3 is CASSLIAGGGDTQYF. The CDR3 region has the DNA TGTGCCAGCAGCTTAATAGCGGGAGGAGGAGATACGCAGTATTTT.

The rearrangement uses TRBV7-9 and TRBJ1-1; a possible D gene is TRBD1 (5 bases). This CDR3 contains 13 residues. V lost 1 base and J lost 6, with 9 bases in between. Germline V CDR1 and CDR2: SEHNR, FQNEAQ (reference sequence). In DNA, the CDR3 is TGTGCCAGCAGCTTAGGGGGCACCTCTGAAGCTTTCTTT. Translating it yields CASSLGGTSEAFF.

The rearrangement uses TRBV15 and TRBJ2-3, with 8 bases that match TRBD1. The germline gives CDR1 LNHNV, CDR2 YYDKDF (reference sequence). CDR3 length: 13 amino acids. V lost 6 bases to trimming and J lost 5 bases; unmatched junction nucleotides: 4. This chain's CDR3 is CATRDRDEDTQYF. The CDR3 DNA sequence: TGTGCCACCAGGGACAGGGACGAAGATACGCAGTATTTT.

The chain combines TRBV29-1 with TRBJ1-2; D gene uncertain. This CDR3 region has 10 residues. Germline CDR1 reads SQVTM; CDR2 reads ANQGSEA. V lost 8 bases and J 6 bases, leaving 10 bases between the germline ends. The CDR3 sequence: CSTYDNGYTF. CDR3 in DNA: TGCAGCACGTACGACAATGGCTACACCTTC.

The rearrangement joins TRBV29-1 to TRBJ2-1; D remains unclear. Germline values: CDR1 SQVTM, CDR2 ANQGSEA. V lost 1 base, J lost 8 bases, and 21 bases lay in between. The CDR3 extends over 16 amino acids. CDR3 nucleotides: TGCAGCGTTGAAGGGCCACGATTTCCTCAGTACGATGAGCAGTTCTTC. This gives the protein CSVEGPRFPQYDEQFF.

The chain has TRBV9 and TRBJ1-2; no reliable D call. The germline V gene has CDR1 SGDLS and CDR2 YYNGEE. V was clipped by 3 bases and J by 7 bases, with 16 bases between them. The CDR3 contains 14 residues. The CDR3 protein is CASSEGPSAIGYTF. DNA for the CDR3: TGTGCCAGCAGCGAAGGACCCAGTGCCATTGGCTACACCTTC.

The CDR3 here is CASRGSSYNEQFF. Written as DNA, the CDR3 is TGTGCCAGCCGGGGGAGCTCCTACAATGAGCAGTTCTTC. The gene calls are TRBV25-1 and TRBJ2-1; D is possibly TRBD2 (6 bases). This CDR3 region has 13 residues. Looked up from germline, CDR1 is MGHDK and CDR2 is SYGVNS. Deletions cut 8 bases from V and 0 bases from J, with 8 bases between. The full variable domain, with the rest looked up from reference TRBV25-1 and TRBJ2-1, is EADIYQTPRYLVIGTGKKITLECSQTMGHDKMYWYQQDPGMELHLIHYSYGVNSTEKGDLSSESTVSRIRTEHFPLTLESARPSHTSQYLCASRGSSYNEQFFGPGTRLTVL.

The gene calls are TRBV13 and TRBJ1-1; TRBD1 agrees at 12 bases. The V segment lost 5 bases and the J segment 1 base; nucleotides outside the gene matches: 11. The CDR3 spans 18 residues. Per the germline V gene, CDR1 is PRHDT and CDR2 is FYEKMQ (reference sequence). CDR3 sequence: CASSTTGTGGTSNTEAFF. In nucleotides, the CDR3 is TGTGCCAGCAGCACTACCGGGACAGGGGGCACGTCGAACACTGAAGCTTTCTTT.